The 13 T cell receptor beta chains below were found in one sample sequenced in a study of identical twins listed by TCRdb under 2016. Library preparation was by 5' RACE. The instrument given in TCRdb is Illumina HiSeq 2000. TCRdb reprocessed the public reads (quality trimming at Q25 with fastp, clone calling with MiXCR) and kept in-frame beta chains. Entries that share a CDR3 protein sequence are merged under the most common genes and DNA. This sample is represented by some 330,000 distinct CDR3 sequences; roughly 10% of them were singletons. Approximately 9.3% of the sample is taken by the ten largest. Sequencing was performed on naive T cells sorted from blood. What the cell subset or site label conveys for this sample: cells isolated with a human naive T-cell isolation kit. All receptors derive from a woman between 50 and 59 years old in good health.

The chain recombines TRBV5-1 with TRBJ2-2, with D perhaps TRBD1 (6 bases). This CDR3 is built from 16 residues. Germline CDR1 SGHRS, CDR2 YFSETQ. V dropped 1 base and J dropped 1 base, with 11 bases sitting between them. The CDR3 sequence: CASSLWTDRNTGELFF. In nucleotides, the CDR3 is TGCGCCAGCAGCTTGTGGACAGATAGGAACACCGGGGAGCTGTTTTTT.

This clonotype has a count of ten or more. This chain links TRBV12-3 or TRBV12-4 with TRBJ2-1, with 12 nucleotides matching TRBD2. The CDR3 sequence is 17 residues long. Germline trimming cut 5 bases from V and 3 bases from J; bases unmatched to any gene: 8. The CDR3 protein is CASSVPLLAGGYNEQFF. CDR3 in DNA: TGTGCCAGCAGTGTCCCCTTACTAGCGGGAGGCTACAATGAGCAGTTCTTC.

This clonotype was detected only a few times. This chain connects TRBV28 to TRBJ1-5; D unresolved. The CDR3 extends over 11 amino acids. V was trimmed by 6 bases and J by 4 bases, leaving 4 bases between them. From germline, CDR1 is MDHEN and CDR2 SYDVKM. CDR3 DNA sequence: TGTGCCAGCAGGGATAATCAGCCCCAGCATTTT. Protein product: CASRDNQPQHF.

CDR3 loop: CASSLESGAGANVLTF. The CDR3 DNA is TGCGCCAGCAGCTTGGAGTCAGGGGCTGGGGCCAACGTCCTGACTTTC. The chain has TRBV5-1 and TRBJ2-6; D may be TRBD1 (6 bases). The V gene lost 0 bases and the J gene lost 2 bases, with 9 bases spanning the gap. The CDR3 extends over 16 amino acids. Germline CDR1 and CDR2: SGHRS and YFSETQ.

This clonotype was counted at least ten times. The chain has TRBV12-3 or TRBV12-4 and TRBJ2-2; 12 nucleotides align to TRBD2. With 3 bases clipped from V and 7 bases from J, the junction kept 9 bases outside the gene matches. This CDR3 is built from 17 residues. The CDR3 loop is CASSFLAGGPTFGELFF. In DNA form, the CDR3 reads TGTGCCAGCAGTTTTCTAGCGGGAGGGCCTACCTTCGGGGAGCTGTTTTTT.

This clonotype was picked up a small number of times. This chain connects TRBV3-1 to TRBJ2-3; no clear D. The length of the CDR3 is 12 residues. Germline V CDR1 and CDR2: LGHDT, YNNKEL (reference sequence). The ends were cut back, 5 bases at V and 4 bases at J, with 7 bases in the middle. CDR3 sequence (DNA): TGTGCCAGCAGCTGGACCGCAGATACGCAGTATTTT. Protein: CASSWTADTQYF.

This clonotype was observed a few times. The rearrangement links TRBV20-1 to TRBJ2-7; D remains ambiguous. This CDR3 has 13 amino acids. The germline V and J ends were trimmed by 6 bases and 2 bases, with 14 bases remaining between them. Germline-derived CDR1 and CDR2 are DFQATT and SNEGSKA (reference sequence). The CDR3 region has the DNA TGCAGTGCCCACGACCAATCCCCCTACGAGCAGTACTTC. It is translated as CSAHDQSPYEQYF.

The J gene is TRBJ1-2, the V gene TRBV12-3 or TRBV12-4; maybe TRBD1 (6 bases). This CDR3 has 13 amino acids. The germline V and J ends were trimmed by 6 bases and 7 bases, with 15 bases remaining between them. The CDR3 region is CASRSGTFFGYTF. CDR3 bases: TGTGCCAGCAGATCCGGGACATTCTTTGGCTACACCTTC.

This clonotype was detected ten times or more. The chain uses TRBV4-2 and TRBJ2-1; 7 bases line up with TRBD2. Losses at the gene ends were 1 base for V and 6 bases for J; bases not matched to a gene: 6. The CDR3 sequence is 15 residues long. Germline CDR1 and CDR2: LGHNA and YNFKEQ. CDR3 sequence (DNA): TGTGCCAGCAGCCAAGTGTGGGGGAGGGGCAATGAGCAGTTCTTC. It codes for CASSQVWGRGNEQFF.

J is TRBJ2-5 and V is TRBV6-1; D is perhaps TRBD2 (6 bases). This CDR3 spans 14 amino acids. Trimming removed 7 bases at V and 3 bases at J, with 15 bases between. CDR1 and CDR2 (germline): MNHNS, SASEGT. CDR3 DNA: TGTGCCAGCACTTACTGGGAGGTCAAAGAGACCCAGTACTTC. Protein product: CASTYWEVKETQYF.

This clonotype was observed a handful of times. The V gene is TRBV5-1, the J gene TRBJ2-1, with D unclear. V was shortened by 0 bases and J by 0 bases, with 7 bases between the two germline ends. This CDR3 region has 15 residues. Per the germline V gene, CDR1 is SGHRS and CDR2 is YFSETQ. For the CDR3, the DNA is TGCGCCAGCAGCTTGGACGCAGCCTCCTACAATGAGCAGTTCTTC. Translation: CASSLDAASYNEQFF. The full variable domain, rest sourced from reference TRBV5-1 and TRBJ2-1, is KAGVTQTPRYLIKTRGQQVTLSCSPISGHRSVSWYQQTPGQGLQFLFEYFSETQRNKGNFPGRFSGRQFSNSRSEMNVSTLELGDSALYLCASSLDAASYNEQFFGPGTRLTVL.

The chain carries TRBV14 and TRBJ2-1; D remains ambiguous. Germline V lookup: CDR1 SGHDN, CDR2 FVKESK. The CDR3 totals 18 residues. V was shortened by 0 bases and J by 0 bases, with 15 bases between the two germline ends. The CDR3, as DNA: TGTGCCAGCAGCCAAGATCAGCTTTTATGGAGCTCCTACAATGAGCAGTTCTTC. This codes for CASSQDQLLWSSYNEQFF.

The CDR3 region is CASSLSGAQETQYF. The CDR3 bases are TGTGCCAGCAGCCTTAGCGGGGCTCAAGAGACCCAGTACTTC. The chain recombines TRBV3-1 with TRBJ2-5, with 8 bases fitting TRBD2. Germline V gene sequence: CDR1 LGHDT, CDR2 YNNKEL (reference sequence). The CDR3 runs 14 residues. With 4 bases clipped from V and 2 bases from J, the junction kept 3 bases outside the gene matches.